The next 3 T cell receptor beta chains were all read from a single sample in a study of control samples from healthy donors and cancer patients. Clones were read by immunoSEQ multiplex PCR, and TCRdb kept only the in-frame ones, dropping some. The table includes around 90,000 clones, around 85% detected once. The sequenced material came from blood. All receptors come from a woman between 40 and 50 years old in good health.

V gene TRBV29-1 combines with J gene TRBJ1-1; no reliable D call. Germline CDR1 and CDR2: SQVTM and ANQGSEA. The CDR3 is 11 amino acids. Trimming shortened V by 4 bases and J by 6 bases, and 9 bases separated the two germline ends. DNA for the CDR3: TGCAGCGTTGGAAGGGAAGCTGAAGCTTTCTTT. Its translation is CSVGREAEAFF. The full variable domain, rest sourced from reference TRBV29-1 and TRBJ1-1, is SAVISQKPSRDICQRGTSLTIQCQVDSQVTMMFWYRQQPGQSLTLIATANQGSEATYESGFVIDKFPISRPNLTFSTLTVSNMSPEDSSIYLCSVGREAEAFFGQGTRLTVV.

V gene TRBV4-3 combines with J gene TRBJ1-3; 7 nucleotides align to TRBD1. J gave up 8 bases and V 3 bases, and 13 bases lay outside the gene matches. The CDR3 loop spans 16 amino acids. Per the germline V gene, CDR1 is LGHNA and CDR2 is YSLEER. CDR3 loop: CASSQEFRQGLDTIYF. The CDR3 DNA sequence: TGCGCCAGCAGCCAGGAATTTCGACAGGGTCTAGACACCATATATTTT.

The gene calls are TRBV2 and TRBJ1-1; D is unresolved. The length of the CDR3 is 10 residues. Germline CDR1 and CDR2: SNHLY and FYNNEI. With 7 bases removed from V and 4 bases from J, the gap between germline ends came to 4 bases. The CDR3 loop is CASTSTEAFF. The DNA for the CDR3 is TGTGCCAGCACAAGCACTGAAGCTTTCTTT.